Below, one T cell receptor beta chain is given with its context. Antigen unknown. The authors distributed each subset's genomic DNA evenly over several immunoSEQ plates. Study processing details: Filtering differed since immunoSEQ provided only junctions, with no quality scores. The method was immunoSEQ multiplex PCR; TCRdb's version includes in-frame clones alone and lacks a portion of them. D and trimming were read from the DNA, whereas the V and J calls and clone size are those reported in that table. The table includes over a million clones, 98% detected once. These data originate in a study of shared clonotypes between healthy human individuals. Study-level results: What naive subsets generally showed was a larger estimated richness than memory subsets showed.

The specimen sequenced was naive CD4+ T cells sorted from blood. Regarding subset: CD45RA+ positively selected. This receptor was obtained from a man aged 30 to 39 in good health.

The CDR3 DNA is TGTGCCAGCAGCCCCCCTATAAGGGGAGGATCCTACGAGCAGTACTTC. Residues: CASSPPIRGGSYEQYF. The V gene is TRBV7-8, the J gene TRBJ2-7; D is perhaps TRBD2 (6 bases). This CDR3 has 16 amino acids. Between the trimmed V and J ends, which lost 5 bases and 1 base, there was a span of 18 bases. Germline V gene sequence: CDR1 SGHVS, CDR2 FQNEAQ.